The 13 T cell receptor beta chains presented below share a single source sample, sequenced in a study of monozygotic twins with inflammatory bowel disease. TCRdb re-called the 5' RACE reads, yielding one record per CDR3 amino acid sequence without DNA. This sample's table reports approximately 300,000 distinct CDR3 sequences. The sequencing input was blood. These receptor sequences come from a human donor with ulcerative colitis or Crohn's disease, or a healthy co-twin of an affected twin (not recorded which).

The gene calls are TRBV5-1 and TRBJ1-1. The CDR3 extends over 14 amino acids. CDR1 and CDR2 from the germline V gene are SGHRS and YFSETQ. The chain's CDR3 is CASSLASGNTEAFF.

The rearrangement links TRBV5-1 to TRBJ2-7; TCRdb's D call, TRBD1, is unchecked because there is no DNA. Germline values: CDR1 SGHRS, CDR2 YFSETQ. CDR3 size: 14 residues. The CDR3 sequence is CATRAGTESYEQYF.

This sequence joins TRBV2 and TRBJ2-7. CDR1 is SNHLY, CDR2 FYNNEI, per germline. The CDR3 spans 12 residues. CDR3 in amino acids: CASTGEGYEQYF.

This chain connects TRBV4-2 to TRBJ1-5; the TCRdb call, TRBD1, lacks DNA for checking. Germline V CDR1 and CDR2: LGHNA, YNFKEQ. This CDR3 contains 15 residues. Here the CDR3 reads CASSQEGQVDQPQHF.

The chain is built from TRBV5-1 and TRBJ2-1; absent DNA, TCRdb's TRBD2 call cannot be checked. The germline V gene encodes CDR1 SGHRS and CDR2 YFSETQ. This CDR3 has 17 residues. CDR3 in amino acids: CASSLSERVFSYNEQFF.

The genes are TRBV10-3 and TRBJ2-3; TCRdb's D call of TRBD1 is untestable without DNA. CDR1 is ENHRY, CDR2 SYGVKD, per germline. This CDR3 is 15 amino acids long. The CDR3 here is CAIRRGGQLTDTQYF.

The genes are TRBV20-1 and TRBJ2-5; there is no DNA to check the TCRdb D call of TRBD2. The V gene's germline CDR1 is DFQATT and CDR2 SNEGSKA (reference sequence). This CDR3 is 12 amino acids long. The CDR3 protein is CSAFTSGGTQYF.

The gene calls are TRBV6-5 and TRBJ2-7; TCRdb calls TRBD1, which cannot be checked without DNA. This CDR3 comprises 15 residues. The germline CDR1 and CDR2 sequences are MNHEY and SVGAGI. CDR3 sequence: CASSYRSGKGYEQYF.

The V call is TRBV28, the J call TRBJ2-6; TCRdb returns TRBD1, unconfirmable since there is no DNA. The length of the CDR3 is 17 residues. CDR1 and CDR2 from the germline V gene are MDHEN and SYDVKM. The CDR3 protein is CASGTDRGSLGANVLTF.

The chain carries TRBV20-1 and TRBJ2-2. The CDR3 runs 11 residues. In germline, CDR1 is DFQATT, CDR2 SNEGSKA (reference sequence). The CDR3 spells CSARGSGELFF.

The V gene is TRBV7-8, the J gene TRBJ2-7; TCRdb designates TRBD1, a call that cannot be tested without DNA. Looked up from germline, CDR1 is SGHVS and CDR2 is FQNEAQ. This CDR3 is 15 amino acids long. The chain's CDR3 is CASSFSRTGKDEQYF. Using reference TRBV7-8 and TRBJ2-7 for the parts outside the CDR3, the full variable domain is GAGVSQSPRYKVAKRGQDVALRCDPISGHVSLFWYQQALGQGPEFLTYFQNEAQLDKSGLPSDRFFAERPEGSVSTLKIQRTQQEDSAVYLCASSFSRTGKDEQYFGPGTRLTVT.

The rearrangement links TRBV5-1 to TRBJ2-1; TCRdb gives TRBD1 as the D gene, but with no DNA this cannot be confirmed. In germline, CDR1 is SGHRS, CDR2 YFSETQ. The CDR3 has 15 amino acids. The chain's CDR3 is CASSLSGGSYNEQFF.

The chain joins TRBV11-3 to TRBJ2-2; TCRdb calls TRBD1, which cannot be checked without DNA. The CDR3 is 14 amino acids. Germline CDR1 is SGHNT and CDR2 is YENEEA. The CDR3 is CASRYGGDTGELFF.